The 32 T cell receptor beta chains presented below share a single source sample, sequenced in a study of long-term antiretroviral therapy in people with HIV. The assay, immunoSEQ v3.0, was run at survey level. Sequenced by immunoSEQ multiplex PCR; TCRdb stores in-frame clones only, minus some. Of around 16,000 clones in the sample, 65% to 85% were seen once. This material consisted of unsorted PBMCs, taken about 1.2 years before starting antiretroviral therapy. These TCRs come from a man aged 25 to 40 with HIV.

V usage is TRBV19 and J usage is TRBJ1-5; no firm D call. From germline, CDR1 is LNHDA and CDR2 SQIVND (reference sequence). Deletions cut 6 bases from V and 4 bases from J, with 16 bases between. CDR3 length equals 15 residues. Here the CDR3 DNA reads TGTGCCAGTAGGGAGGTCAGCGGCGAGAATCAGCCCCAGCATTTT. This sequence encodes CASREVSGENQPQHF.

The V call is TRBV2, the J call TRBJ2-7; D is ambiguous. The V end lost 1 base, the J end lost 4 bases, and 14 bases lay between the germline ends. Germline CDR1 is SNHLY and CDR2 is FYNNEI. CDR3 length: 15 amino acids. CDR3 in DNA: TGTGCCAGCAGTGAAGGCCAGGCCCCTTCTTACGAGCAGTACTTC. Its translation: CASSEGQAPSYEQYF.

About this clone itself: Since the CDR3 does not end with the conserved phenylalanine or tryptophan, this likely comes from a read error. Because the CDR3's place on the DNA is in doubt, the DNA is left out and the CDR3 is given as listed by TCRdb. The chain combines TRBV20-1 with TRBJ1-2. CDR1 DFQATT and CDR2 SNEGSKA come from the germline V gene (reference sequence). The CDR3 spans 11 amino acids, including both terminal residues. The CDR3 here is CSAKGAILTHL.

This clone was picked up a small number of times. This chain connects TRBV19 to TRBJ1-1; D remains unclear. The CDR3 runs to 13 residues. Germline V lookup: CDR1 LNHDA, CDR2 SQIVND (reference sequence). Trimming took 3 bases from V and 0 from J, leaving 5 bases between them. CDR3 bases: TGTGCCAGTAGTATCGGGGTGAACACTGAAGCTTTCTTT. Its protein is CASSIGVNTEAFF.

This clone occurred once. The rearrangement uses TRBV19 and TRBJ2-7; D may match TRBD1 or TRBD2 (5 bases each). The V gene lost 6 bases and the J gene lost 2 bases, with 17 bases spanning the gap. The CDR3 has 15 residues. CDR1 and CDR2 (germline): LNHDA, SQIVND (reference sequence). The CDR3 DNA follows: TGTGCCAGTAGCTCAACCCGGGACGGAGCCTACGAGCAGTACTTC. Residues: CASSSTRDGAYEQYF.

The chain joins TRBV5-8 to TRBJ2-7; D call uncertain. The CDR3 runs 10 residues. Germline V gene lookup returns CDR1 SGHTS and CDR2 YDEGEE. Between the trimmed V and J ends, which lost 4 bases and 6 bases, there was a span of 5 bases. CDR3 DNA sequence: TGTGCCAGCAGCCGTCGCGAGCAGTACTTC. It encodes CASSRREQYF.

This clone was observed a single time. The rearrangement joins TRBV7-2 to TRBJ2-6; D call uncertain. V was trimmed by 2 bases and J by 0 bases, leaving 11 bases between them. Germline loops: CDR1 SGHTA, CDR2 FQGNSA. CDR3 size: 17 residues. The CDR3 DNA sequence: TGTGCCAGCAGCTTACGCCCTGGAAACTCTGGGGCCAACGTCCTGACTTTC. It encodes CASSLRPGNSGANVLTF. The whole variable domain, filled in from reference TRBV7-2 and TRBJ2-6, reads GAGVSQSPSNKVTEKGKDVELRCDPISGHTALYWYRQSLGQGLEFLIYFQGNSAPDKSGLPSDRFSAERTGGSVSTLTIQRTQQEDSAVYLCASSLRPGNSGANVLTFGAGSRLTVL.

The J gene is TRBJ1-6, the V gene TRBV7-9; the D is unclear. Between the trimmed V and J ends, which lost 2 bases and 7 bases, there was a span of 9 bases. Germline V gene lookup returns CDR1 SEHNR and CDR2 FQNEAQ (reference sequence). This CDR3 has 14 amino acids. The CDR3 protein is CASSLTVMNSPLHF. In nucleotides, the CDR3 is TGTGCCAGCAGCTTAACTGTGATGAATTCACCCCTCCACTTT.

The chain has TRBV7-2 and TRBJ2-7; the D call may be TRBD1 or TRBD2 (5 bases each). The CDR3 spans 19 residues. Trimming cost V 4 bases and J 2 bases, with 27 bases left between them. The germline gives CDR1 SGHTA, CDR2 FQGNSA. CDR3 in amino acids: CASSSRMGPAAVGPYEQYF. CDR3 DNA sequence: TGTGCCAGCAGCTCCAGAATGGGGCCTGCGGCGGTGGGACCCTACGAGCAGTACTTC.

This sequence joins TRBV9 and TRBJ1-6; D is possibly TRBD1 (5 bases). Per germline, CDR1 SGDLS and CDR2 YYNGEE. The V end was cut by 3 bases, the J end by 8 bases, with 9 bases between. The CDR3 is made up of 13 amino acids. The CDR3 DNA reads TGTGCCAGCAGCGCACAGGTCGATTCACCCCTCCACTTT. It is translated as CASSAQVDSPLHF.

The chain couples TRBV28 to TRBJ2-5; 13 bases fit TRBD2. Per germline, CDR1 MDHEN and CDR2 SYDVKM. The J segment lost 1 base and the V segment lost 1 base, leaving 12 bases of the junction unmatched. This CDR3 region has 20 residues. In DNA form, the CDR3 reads TGTGCCAGCAGTTTATCCGCGATATACGGGACTAGCGGGATCCAAGAGACCCAGTACTTC. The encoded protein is CASSLSAIYGTSGIQETQYF. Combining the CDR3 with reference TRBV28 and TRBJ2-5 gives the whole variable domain DVKVTQSSRYLVKRTGEKVFLECVQDMDHENMFWYRQDPGLGLRLIYFSYDVKMKEKGDIPEGYSVSREKKERFSLILESASTNQTSMYLCASSLSAIYGTSGIQETQYFGPGTRLLVL.

The chain's CDR3 is CAISDSRQAVSSSNQPQHF. CDR3 coding DNA: TGTGCCATCAGTGATTCTAGACAGGCAGTTTCTAGTAGCAATCAGCCCCAGCATTTT. J is TRBJ1-5 and V is TRBV10-3, with a weak D call TRBD1 (6 bases). The germline V and J ends were trimmed by 3 bases and 0 bases, with 21 bases remaining between them. This CDR3 contains 19 residues. Germline V gene lookup returns CDR1 ENHRY and CDR2 SYGVKD.

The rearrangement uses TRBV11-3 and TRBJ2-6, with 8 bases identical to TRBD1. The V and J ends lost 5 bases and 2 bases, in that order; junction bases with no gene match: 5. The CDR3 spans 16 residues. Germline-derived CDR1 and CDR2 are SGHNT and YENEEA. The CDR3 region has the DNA TGTGCCAGCAGCCCGAGGACAGGGACTGGGGCCAACGTCCTGACTTTC. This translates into CASSPRTGTGANVLTF.

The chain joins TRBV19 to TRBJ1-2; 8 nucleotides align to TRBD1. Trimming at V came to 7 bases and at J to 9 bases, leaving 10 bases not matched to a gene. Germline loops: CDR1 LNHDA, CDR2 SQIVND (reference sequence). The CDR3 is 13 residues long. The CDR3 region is CASMIQGAASYTF. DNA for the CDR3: TGTGCCAGTATGATCCAGGGGGCAGCGAGCTACACCTTC.

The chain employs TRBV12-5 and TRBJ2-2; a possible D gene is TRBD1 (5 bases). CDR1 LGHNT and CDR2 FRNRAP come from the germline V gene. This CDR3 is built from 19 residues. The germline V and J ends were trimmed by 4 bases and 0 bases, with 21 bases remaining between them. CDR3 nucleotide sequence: TGTGCTAGTGGTTCGGGTTTTGACAGACCCTCTACGAACACCGGGGAGCTGTTTTTT. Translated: CASGSGFDRPSTNTGELFF. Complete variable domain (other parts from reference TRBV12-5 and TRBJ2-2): DARVTQTPRHKVTEMGQEVTMRCQPILGHNTVFWYRQTMMQGLELLAYFRNRAPLDDSGMPKDRFSAEMPDATLATLKIQPSEPRDSAVYFCASGSGFDRPSTNTGELFFGEGSRLTVL.

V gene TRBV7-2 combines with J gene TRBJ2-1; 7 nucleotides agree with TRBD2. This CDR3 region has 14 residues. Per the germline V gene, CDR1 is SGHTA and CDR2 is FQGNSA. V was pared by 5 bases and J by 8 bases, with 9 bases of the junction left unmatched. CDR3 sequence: CASSKPGGRDEQFF. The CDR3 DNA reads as TGTGCCAGCAGCAAACCGGGCGGGAGAGATGAGCAGTTCTTC.

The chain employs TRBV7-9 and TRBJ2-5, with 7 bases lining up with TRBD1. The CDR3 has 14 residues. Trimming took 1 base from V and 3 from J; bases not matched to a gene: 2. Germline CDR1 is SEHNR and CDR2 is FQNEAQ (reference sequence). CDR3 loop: CASSLGGTEETQYF. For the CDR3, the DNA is TGTGCCAGCAGCTTAGGGGGGACAGAAGAGACCCAGTACTTC.

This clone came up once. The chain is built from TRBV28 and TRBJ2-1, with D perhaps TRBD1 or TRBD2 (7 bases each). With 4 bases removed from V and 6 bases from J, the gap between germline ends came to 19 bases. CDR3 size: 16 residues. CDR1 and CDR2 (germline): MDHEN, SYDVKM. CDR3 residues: CASSSRQGGRRNEQFF. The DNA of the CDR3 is TGTGCCAGCAGTTCCCGACAGGGAGGGAGGCGCAATGAGCAGTTCTTC.

CDR3 in amino acids: CASSGDGQANYTF. For the CDR3, the DNA is TGCGCCAGCAGTGGGGACGGACAAGCCAACTACACCTTC. The V and J genes are TRBV10-1 and TRBJ1-2, with D perhaps TRBD1 (5 bases). Germline loops: CDR1 WNHNN, CDR2 SYGVQD (reference sequence). This CDR3 spans 13 amino acids. V was cut by 4 bases and J by 10 bases, with 16 bases left in between.

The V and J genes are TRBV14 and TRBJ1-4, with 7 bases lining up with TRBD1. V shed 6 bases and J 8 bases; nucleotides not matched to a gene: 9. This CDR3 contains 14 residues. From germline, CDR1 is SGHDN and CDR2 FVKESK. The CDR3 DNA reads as TGTGCCAGCAGTCAGGACAGGCGGGTCGAAAAACTGTTTTTT. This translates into CASSQDRRVEKLFF.

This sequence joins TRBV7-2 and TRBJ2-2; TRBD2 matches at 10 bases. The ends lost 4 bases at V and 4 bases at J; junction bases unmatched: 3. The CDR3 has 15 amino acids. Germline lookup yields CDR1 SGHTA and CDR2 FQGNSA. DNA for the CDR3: TGTGCCAGCAGCTCAGGACTAGCGGCCACCGGGGAGCTGTTTTTT. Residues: CASSSGLAATGELFF.

The CDR3 spells CAIGGQGTNTIYF. The CDR3 coding sequence is TGTGCCATCGGAGGACAGGGGACCAACACCATATATTTT. This sequence joins TRBV10-3 and TRBJ1-3, with 9 bases identical to TRBD1. CDR1 is ENHRY and CDR2 is SYGVKD in the germline V gene. V lost 8 bases, J lost 7 bases, and 6 bases stayed unmatched. The CDR3 spans 13 residues.

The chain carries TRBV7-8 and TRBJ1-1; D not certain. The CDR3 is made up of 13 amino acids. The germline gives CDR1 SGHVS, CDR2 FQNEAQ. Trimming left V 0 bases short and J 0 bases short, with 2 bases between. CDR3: CASSLALNTEAFF. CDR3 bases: TGTGCCAGCAGCTTAGCGCTGAACACTGAAGCTTTCTTT.

CDR3 DNA sequence: TGTGCCTGGCTGGGGGATACGCAGTATTTT. As protein: CAWLGDTQYF. This rearrangement joins TRBV30 to TRBJ2-3; D not resolved. The germline V gene encodes CDR1 GTSNPN and CDR2 SVGIG (reference sequence). The V gene lost 5 bases and the J gene lost 6 bases, with 6 bases spanning the gap. The CDR3 loop spans 10 amino acids.

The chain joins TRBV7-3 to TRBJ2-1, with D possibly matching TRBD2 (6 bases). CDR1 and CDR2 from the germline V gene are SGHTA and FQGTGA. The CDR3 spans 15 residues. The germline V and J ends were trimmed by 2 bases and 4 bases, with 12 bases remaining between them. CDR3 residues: CASSLAAGRYNEQFF. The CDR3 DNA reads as TGTGCCAGCAGCTTAGCGGCGGGAAGGTACAATGAGCAGTTCTTC.

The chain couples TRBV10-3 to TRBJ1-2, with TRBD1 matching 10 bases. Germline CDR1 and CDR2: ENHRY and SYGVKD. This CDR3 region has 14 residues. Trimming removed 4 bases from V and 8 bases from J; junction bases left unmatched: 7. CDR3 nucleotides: TGTGCCATCAGTGTACGGGACAGGGGTGAAGGCTACACCTTC. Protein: CAISVRDRGEGYTF.

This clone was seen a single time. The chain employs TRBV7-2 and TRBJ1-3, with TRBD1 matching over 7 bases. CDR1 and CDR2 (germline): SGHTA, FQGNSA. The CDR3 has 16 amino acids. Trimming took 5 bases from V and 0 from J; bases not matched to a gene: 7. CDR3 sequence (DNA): TGTGCCAGCAGCGGAGACAGGGCGAGCTCTGGAAACACCATATATTTT. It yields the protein CASSGDRASSGNTIYF.

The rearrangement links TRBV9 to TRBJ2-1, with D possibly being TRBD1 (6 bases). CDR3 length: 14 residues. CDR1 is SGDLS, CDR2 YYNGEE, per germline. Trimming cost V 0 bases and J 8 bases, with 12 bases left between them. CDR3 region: CASSVGGAGDEQFF. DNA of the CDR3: TGTGCCAGCAGCGTAGGTGGGGCAGGGGATGAGCAGTTCTTC.

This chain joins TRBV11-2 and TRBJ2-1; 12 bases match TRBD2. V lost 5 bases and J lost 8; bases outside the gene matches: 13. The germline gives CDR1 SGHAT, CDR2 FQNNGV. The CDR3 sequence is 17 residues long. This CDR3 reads CASSTPLAGGSGYEQFF. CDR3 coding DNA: TGTGCCAGCAGCACACCTCTAGCGGGAGGGTCAGGGTATGAGCAGTTCTTC.

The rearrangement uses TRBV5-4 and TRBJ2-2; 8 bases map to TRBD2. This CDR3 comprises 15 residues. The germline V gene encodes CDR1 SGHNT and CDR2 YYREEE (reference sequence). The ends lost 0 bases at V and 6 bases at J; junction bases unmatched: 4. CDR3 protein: CASSLVAGGSGELFF. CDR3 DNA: TGTGCCAGCAGCTTGGTGGCGGGGGGATCCGGGGAGCTGTTTTTT.

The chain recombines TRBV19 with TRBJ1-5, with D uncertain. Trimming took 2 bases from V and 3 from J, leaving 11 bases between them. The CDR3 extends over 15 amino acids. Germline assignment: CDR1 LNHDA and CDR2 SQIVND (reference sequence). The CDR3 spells CASSIPGPANQPQHF. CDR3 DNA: TGTGCCAGTAGTATACCCGGCCCGGCCAATCAGCCCCAGCATTTT.

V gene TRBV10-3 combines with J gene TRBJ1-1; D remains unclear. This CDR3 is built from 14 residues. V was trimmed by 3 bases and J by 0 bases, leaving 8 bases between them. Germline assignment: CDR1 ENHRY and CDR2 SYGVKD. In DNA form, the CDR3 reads TGTGCCATCAGTGACAGTCTTATGAACACTGAAGCTTTCTTT. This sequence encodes CAISDSLMNTEAFF.